What follows are 22 T cell receptor beta chains derived from one specimen sequenced in a study of PD-L1 blockade in urothelial cancer. Assay used: immunoSEQ multiplex PCR; TCRdb lists only in-frame clones, some missing. The sample has 2,500 to 3,000 clones; under 40% are singletons. This sample comprised tumor tissue, obtained before atezolizumab (anti-PD-L1) treatment. All receptors derive from a man between 65 and 85 years old with urothelial cancer.

There are a few counts of this clone. The CDR3 region has the DNA TGTGCCAGCAGCTTCACTACAGGGATTGACACCGGGGAGCTGTTTTTT. Residues: CASSFTTGIDTGELFF. The genes are TRBV11-3 and TRBJ2-2; TRBD1 is a possible D gene (6 bases). The CDR3 is 16 residues long. The germline V gene has CDR1 SGHNT and CDR2 YENEEA. V shed 3 bases and J shed 3 bases, with 14 bases lying between them.

V is TRBV28 and J is TRBJ1-4; D is ambiguous. The germline V and J ends were trimmed by 6 bases and 0 bases, with 14 bases remaining between them. Germline V gene lookup returns CDR1 MDHEN and CDR2 SYDVKM. The CDR3 is 16 amino acids. CDR3 DNA: TGTGCCAGCAGGCGAACGCAGTTAGCAACTAATGAAAAACTGTTTTTT. Translated: CASRRTQLATNEKLFF.

This chain connects TRBV6-8 to TRBJ1-1; 8 bases fit TRBD1. The CDR3 has 13 amino acids. J lost 7 bases, V lost 5 bases, and 6 bases had no gene match. Germline V gene data show CDR1 as MNHGY and CDR2 as SAAAGT. CDR3 coding DNA: TGTGCCAGCAGTGAGGGACAGGCGTTTGAAGCTTTCTTT. Its protein product is CASSEGQAFEAFF.

The chain carries TRBV10-3 and TRBJ1-1, with D perhaps TRBD1 (5 bases). Germline V gene sequence: CDR1 ENHRY, CDR2 SYGVKD. CDR3 size: 12 residues. The V end was cut by 11 bases, the J end by 3 bases, with 13 bases between. The CDR3 coding sequence is TGTGCCGGGGGGACGGACTACACTGAAGCTTTCTTT. Translation gives CAGGTDYTEAFF.

The chain employs TRBV28 and TRBJ1-1; weak D call: TRBD1 (6 bases). The CDR3 loop spans 16 amino acids. Germline values: CDR1 MDHEN, CDR2 SYDVKM. The V end was cut by 6 bases, the J end by 0 bases, with 17 bases between. The CDR3 DNA reads TGTGCCAGCAGGATTACAGGGAGACTGATGAACACTGAAGCTTTCTTT. Translating gives CASRITGRLMNTEAFF.

This clone was recorded a few times. The junction and the germline gene differ at one end; a read error may be behind it. This chain links TRBV7-1 with TRBJ1-4; D not resolved. TRBV7-1 is reported as an ORF; its role is uncertain. The CDR3 consists of 13 residues. CDR3 amino acids: CASSVRTDEKLFF. CDR3 DNA sequence: TGTGCCAGCAGCGTGCGAACTGATGAAAAACTGTTTTTT.

The V call is TRBV2, the J call TRBJ1-3; D unresolved. The germline CDR1 and CDR2 sequences are SNHLY and FYNNEI. Trimming removed 5 bases from V and 4 bases from J, with 12 bases in between. This CDR3 spans 14 amino acids. The CDR3 reads CASSPAVVGNTIYF. DNA of the CDR3: TGTGCCAGCAGTCCAGCGGTAGTGGGAAACACCATATATTTT.

In its sample, this clone was seen a few times. The gene calls are TRBV11-3 and TRBJ2-5, with 7 bases fitting TRBD1. CDR3 size: 14 residues. Germline V gene data show CDR1 as SGHNT and CDR2 as YENEEA. V dropped 5 bases and J dropped 4; count of bases not matched to a gene: 7. The CDR3 region has the DNA TGTGCCAGCAGCAATAGACAGGGTACAGAGACCCAGTACTTC. It codes for CASSNRQGTETQYF.

This clone has just a few counts. The genes are TRBV11-3 and TRBJ2-7; 8 bases fit TRBD2. V trimming: 4 bases; J trimming: 7 bases; junction bases outside the gene matches: 9. This CDR3 is 14 amino acids long. Germline V gene sequence: CDR1 SGHNT, CDR2 YENEEA. For the CDR3, the DNA is TGTGCCAGCAGCTCGGGACTAGATTCGGGAGAGCAGTACTTC. This sequence encodes CASSSGLDSGEQYF.

The chain links TRBV18 to TRBJ2-3; D is unresolved. The CDR3 consists of 14 residues. Deletions cut 4 bases from V and 6 bases from J, with 14 bases between. Germline values: CDR1 KGHSH, CDR2 LQKENI. CDR3 nucleotide sequence: TGTGCCAGCTCACACGCCGCAGATCCGGATACGCAGTATTTT. The encoded protein is CASSHAADPDTQYF.

The rearrangement joins TRBV4-1 to TRBJ1-2; TRBD1 matches at 9 bases. Germline CDR1 reads MGHRA; CDR2 reads YSYEKL. J was trimmed by 4 bases and V by 2 bases; bases with no gene match: 5. CDR3 size: 15 residues. The CDR3 protein is CASSQRQGEAYGYTF. CDR3 nucleotides: TGCGCCAGCAGCCAAAGACAGGGGGAGGCCTATGGCTACACCTTC.

CDR3 in DNA: TGTGCCAGCAGCTTCTTCGACCGGGGTTACGAGCAGTACTTC. It encodes CASSFFDRGYEQYF. The V gene is TRBV7-7, the J gene TRBJ2-7, with a weak D call TRBD2 (5 bases). CDR1 is SSHAT, CDR2 FNYEAQ, per germline (reference sequence). V lost 3 bases, J lost 4 bases, and 13 bases lay in between. The CDR3 extends over 14 amino acids. Together with reference TRBV7-7 and TRBJ2-7, the CDR3 gives the full variable domain: GAGVSQSPRYKVTKRGQDVTLRCDPISSHATLYWYQQALGQGPEFLTYFNYEAQPDKSGLPSDRFSAERPEGSISTLTIQRTEQRDSAMYRCASSFFDRGYEQYFGPGTRLTVT.

This clone was seen a handful of times. This chain links TRBV10-2 with TRBJ2-7, with D possibly called TRBD1 or TRBD2 (5 bases each). Trimming took off 7 bases at V and 0 bases at J, with 10 bases between the two ends. Germline loops: CDR1 WSHSY, CDR2 SAAADI. This CDR3 region has 13 residues. This chain's CDR3 is CASKGDASYEQYF. For the CDR3, the DNA is TGCGCCAGCAAAGGGGACGCCTCCTACGAGCAGTACTTC.

This sequence joins TRBV18 and TRBJ1-1; no clear D. CDR3 length: 13 residues. Germline assignment: CDR1 KGHSH and CDR2 LQKENI. Trimming took off 2 bases at V and 0 bases at J, with 4 bases between the two ends. CDR3 sequence reads: CASSPGMNTEAFF. The CDR3 region has the DNA TGTGCCAGCTCACCAGGTATGAACACTGAAGCTTTCTTT.

This clone was found a few times. V and J are TRBV2 and TRBJ1-1, with 7 bases fitting TRBD1. J was trimmed by 4 bases and V by 2 bases; bases with no gene match: 7. The length of the CDR3 is 15 residues. Germline-derived CDR1 and CDR2 are SNHLY and FYNNEI. CDR3 bases: TGTGCCAGCAGTGAACGACTCGACAGGGCCACTGAAGCTTTCTTT. Translated: CASSERLDRATEAFF.

This clone was detected only once. The chain joins TRBV12-5 to TRBJ1-2, with D unclear. The germline V gene has CDR1 LGHNT and CDR2 FRNRAP. V lost 4 bases and J 4 bases, leaving 7 bases between the germline ends. This CDR3 is built from 12 residues. CDR3 nucleotide sequence: TGTGCTAGTGGTTCAGGATCCTATGGCTACACCTTC. It yields the protein CASGSGSYGYTF.

The chain employs TRBV5-1 and TRBJ2-1; 10 positions match TRBD1. The CDR3 has 16 amino acids. Germline V gene lookup returns CDR1 SGHRS and CDR2 YFSETQ. The V gene end was trimmed by 2 bases and the J gene end by 9 bases; junction bases not matched to a gene: 11. CDR3 sequence: CASSLEGQGLGTEQFF. In nucleotides, the CDR3 is TGCGCCAGCAGCTTAGAGGGACAGGGGTTGGGTACTGAGCAGTTCTTC.

The CDR3 coding sequence is TGTGCCTGGGCCCGCCCGCGGGGCCTGGGGGATACGCAGTATTTT. Amino acids: CAWARPRGLGDTQYF. J is TRBJ2-3 and V is TRBV30; D is perhaps TRBD2 (6 bases). V dropped 5 bases and J dropped 6 bases, with 21 bases sitting between them. Germline CDR1 and CDR2: GTSNPN and SVGIG (reference sequence). The CDR3 runs 15 residues.

This sequence joins TRBV28 and TRBJ1-6; maybe TRBD1 (5 bases). The V gene's germline CDR1 is MDHEN and CDR2 SYDVKM. This CDR3 has 14 amino acids. The V and J ends lost 7 bases and 7 bases respectively, with 14 bases between them. The chain's CDR3 is CASTMAGPNSPLHF. In DNA, the CDR3 is TGTGCCAGCACCATGGCAGGGCCCAATTCACCCCTCCACTTT.

V is TRBV6-8 and J is TRBJ2-7; 8 bases line up with TRBD2. The CDR3 runs to 16 residues. Trimming removed 6 bases from V and 1 base from J; junction bases left unmatched: 11. Germline lookup yields CDR1 MNHGY and CDR2 SAAAGT. This CDR3 is CASRGHLAGPSYEQYF. Written as DNA, the CDR3 is TGTGCCAGCAGGGGTCACCTAGCGGGTCCATCCTACGAGCAGTACTTC.

The V gene is TRBV30, the J gene TRBJ1-4, with D possibly matching TRBD1 (5 bases). Germline lookup yields CDR1 GTSNPN and CDR2 SVGIG (reference sequence). CDR3 length equals 14 residues. V was cut by 0 bases and J by 5 bases, with 10 bases left in between. DNA of the CDR3: TGTGCCTGGAGTGTCGGGGCAGGGAATGAAAAACTGTTTTTT. This gives the protein CAWSVGAGNEKLFF.

In this sample, this clone turned up a few times. This chain uses TRBV11-3 with TRBJ2-1, with D possibly TRBD2 on 7 matching bases. Trimming removed 6 bases from V and 9 bases from J, with 21 bases in between. In germline, CDR1 is SGHNT, CDR2 YENEEA. The CDR3 has 15 amino acids. CDR3 coding DNA: TGTGCCAGCAGGGTAGTAGGGGGGGCGTCGGGTGAGCAGTTCTTC. It yields the protein CASRVVGGASGEQFF.